This record concerns one T cell receptor (beta chain) sequence. The data were produced by immunoSEQ multiplex PCR, yet TCRdb's version contains in-frame clones alone and is incomplete. Among 60,000 to 70,000 clones listed, 91% were seen once. This sample stems from a study of T cell changes during pregnancy in multiple sclerosis. Here the sequenced sample was peripheral blood, taken in the third trimester of pregnancy. The TCR originated in a female donor in good health, enrolled as a control in a pregnancy study.

CDR3 sequence: CASSATDLDEKLFF. For the CDR3, the DNA is TGTGCCAGCAGCGCGACAGACCTAGATGAAAAACTGTTTTTT. The rearrangement joins TRBV6-5 to TRBJ1-4; weak D call: TRBD1 (5 bases). The CDR3 is made up of 14 amino acids. V was cut by 6 bases and J by 6 bases, with 14 bases left in between. Germline CDR1 is MNHEY and CDR2 is SVGAGI.